What follows describes a single TCR beta chain. Deletions cut 4 bases from V and 7 bases from J, with 10 bases between. The CDR3 consists of 13 residues. From germline, CDR1 is MNHEY and CDR2 SVGEGT. The data derive from a study of blood T cell repertoires in COVID-19. Study in general: Nucleic acid was either cDNA or gDNA, and it came from T cells, B-cell-depleted T cells, or PBMCs.

Profiling relied on immunoSEQ multiplex PCR, and the TCRdb table lists in-frame clones only, not all of them. Altogether around 270,000 clones are present, 80% to 85% being singletons, with the ten largest covering approximately 4%. The sequence was obtained from a man in his 60s with acute or convalescent COVID-19. Sequenced input: peripheral blood. This sequence joins TRBV6-2 or TRBV6-3 and TRBJ2-2; no definite D call. The CDR3 region is CASSSPRSGELFF. The CDR3 nucleotides read TGTGCCAGCAGTTCTCCTAGGAGCGGGGAGCTGTTTTTT.